What follows are 26 T cell receptor beta chains derived from one specimen sequenced in a study of control samples from healthy donors and cancer patients. Sequencing used immunoSEQ multiplex PCR; TCRdb keeps in-frame clones, though not all of them. Of around 76,000 clones listed, about nine tenths are singletons. The sample was PBMCs. The source is a woman aged 45-59 years with colorectal cancer.

As regards this clone: An end of the junction differs from the germline gene, which may be a read error. The chain recombines TRBV12-3 or TRBV12-4 with TRBJ2-1, with a weak D call TRBD2 (6 bases). CDR3 size: 13 residues. CDR3 bases: TGTGCCAGCAGTTTACTAACGGGAGACCTTAGGGTCTTC. Translating gives CASSLLTGDLRVF.

This rearrangement joins TRBV6-5 to TRBJ2-7, with 7 bases lining up with TRBD1. From germline, CDR1 is MNHEY and CDR2 SVGAGI. This CDR3 has 11 residues. V was pared by 6 bases and J by 5 bases, with 1 base of the junction left unmatched. CDR3 amino acids: CASRQGDEQYV. Here the CDR3 DNA reads TGTGCCAGCAGGCAGGGGGACGAGCAGTACGTC.

The CDR3 loop reads CASSQGLAGQHGAKNIQYF. The CDR3 DNA follows: TGCGCCAGCAGCCAAGGGTTAGCGGGCCAGCACGGGGCCAAAAACATTCAGTACTTC. This chain connects TRBV4-3 to TRBJ2-4; 7 positions agree with TRBD2. The CDR3 runs to 19 residues. The ends lost 1 base at V and 1 base at J; junction bases unmatched: 13. Per the germline V gene, CDR1 is LGHNA and CDR2 is YSLEER.

The genes are TRBV24-1 and TRBJ2-5; tentatively, D is TRBD1 (6 bases). Germline V gene data show CDR1 as KGHDR and CDR2 as SFDVKD. The CDR3 is 13 amino acids. V was cut by 6 bases and J by 2 bases, with 9 bases left in between. The CDR3 nucleotides are TGTGCCACCAGTCAGGGGTCACAAGAGACCCAGTACTTC. Protein: CATSQGSQETQYF.

The chain's CDR3 is CASSMDRIYGYTF. CDR3 coding DNA: TGCGCCAGCAGCATGGACAGGATCTATGGCTACACCTTC. The chain uses TRBV5-1 and TRBJ1-2; 7 positions match TRBD1. After removal of 4 bases from V and 4 bases from J, the junction contained 4 bases not matched to a gene. The germline CDR1 and CDR2 sequences are SGHRS and YFSETQ. The CDR3 totals 13 residues.

This clone was picked up one time. The V and J genes are TRBV4-3 and TRBJ1-1; D call uncertain. V lost 3 bases, J lost 2 bases, and 19 bases lay in between. In germline, CDR1 is LGHNA, CDR2 YSLEER. This CDR3 is 17 amino acids long. The CDR3 protein is CASSHPGVGKGNTEAFF. Here the CDR3 DNA reads TGCGCCAGCAGCCACCCCGGAGTGGGAAAGGGAAACACTGAAGCTTTCTTT.

J is TRBJ2-7 and V is TRBV6-2 or TRBV6-3, with 7 bases aligning to TRBD1. This CDR3 is built from 13 residues. CDR1 is MNHEY, CDR2 SVGEGT, per germline. J was trimmed by 1 base and V by 5 bases; bases with no gene match: 2. The CDR3 here is CASSDRVSYEQYV. CDR3 DNA: TGTGCCAGCAGTGACAGGGTATCCTACGAGCAGTACGTC.

This clone was seen a few times. This chain links TRBV3-1 (or the pseudogene TRBV3-2) with TRBJ2-3; TRBD2 matches 15 bases. The CDR3 loop spans 18 amino acids. The V gene's germline CDR1 is LGHDT and CDR2 YNNKEL (reference sequence). Germline trimming cut 3 bases from V and 0 bases from J; bases unmatched to any gene: 4. The CDR3 DNA follows: TGTGCCAGCAGCCATGGGACTAGCGGGGGGTTTAGCACAGATACGCAGTATTTT. It translates to CASSHGTSGGFSTDTQYF.

The chain combines TRBV6-4 with TRBJ2-7, with D unclear. V lost 6 bases, J lost 8 bases, and 14 bases lay in between. This CDR3 comprises 12 residues. The V gene's germline CDR1 is MRHNA and CDR2 SNTAGT. The CDR3 nucleotides are TGTGCCAGCAGACCCTCGGAAGGAAAGCAGTACGTC. Translating it yields CASRPSEGKQYV.

The chain has TRBV12-2 and TRBJ2-2; TRBD2 is the table's D call, not checked against the DNA. TRBV12-2 is deemed a pseudogene. CDR3 length equals 14 residues. CDR3 in amino acids: CASRLGGGHGELFF. In DNA form, the CDR3 reads TGTGCAAGTCGCTTAGGCGGGGGTCACGGGGAGCTGTTTTTT.

The V call is TRBV5-1, the J call TRBJ1-1; TRBD1 agrees at 10 bases. CDR1 and CDR2 (germline): SGHRS, YFSETQ. This CDR3 is 14 amino acids long. V shed 4 bases and J 4 bases; nucleotides not matched to a gene: 4. CDR3 residues: CASSGGQGSTEAFF. CDR3 in DNA: TGCGCCAGCAGCGGGGGACAGGGGAGCACTGAAGCTTTCTTT.

The table lists this clone with a count of one. The chain combines TRBV7-2 with TRBJ2-3, with D possibly matching TRBD2 (7 bases). The CDR3 extends over 16 amino acids. The V end was cut by 5 bases, the J end by 1 base, with 16 bases between. Germline CDR1 and CDR2: SGHTA and FQGNSA. The CDR3 protein is CASSPLRGGGTDTQYF. The CDR3 nucleotides are TGTGCCAGCAGCCCTCTAAGGGGGGGCGGCACAGATACGCAGTATTTT.

This sequence joins TRBV2 and TRBJ2-1; no reliable D call. Trimming removed 6 bases at V and 8 bases at J, with 17 bases between. The CDR3 has 14 residues. CDR1 and CDR2 (germline): SNHLY, FYNNEI. This CDR3 is CASSEQGPRYEQFF. The CDR3 DNA is TGTGCCAGCAGCGAACAAGGGCCGAGGTATGAGCAGTTCTTC. The full variable domain, its missing parts supplied by reference TRBV2 and TRBJ2-1, is EPEVTQTPSHQVTQMGQEVILRCVPISNHLYFYWYRQILGQKVEFLVSFYNNEISEKSEIFDDQFSVERPDGSNFTLKIRSTKLEDSAMYFCASSEQGPRYEQFFGPGTRLTVL.

The chain couples TRBV6-2 or TRBV6-3 to TRBJ2-6; either TRBD1 or TRBD2 may supply D (5 bases each). Germline V gives CDR1 MNHEY, CDR2 SVGEGT. Trimming pared 0 bases from V and 1 base from J, leaving 7 bases between. CDR3 length: 16 residues. This CDR3 reads CASSYSRGSGANVLTF. CDR3 nucleotides: TGTGCCAGCAGTTACTCGAGGGGTTCTGGGGCCAACGTCCTGACTTTC.

The chain links TRBV4-3 to TRBJ1-3, with D unresolved. This CDR3 is built from 12 residues. V shed 0 bases and J shed 4 bases, with 1 base lying between them. Per the germline V gene, CDR1 is LGHNA and CDR2 is YSLEER. The CDR3 sequence: CASSQEGNTIYF. The CDR3 DNA reads TGCGCCAGCAGCCAAGAGGGAAACACCATATATTTT.

This chain connects TRBV7-8 to TRBJ2-5; 10 bases match TRBD2. CDR3 length: 19 amino acids. The V and J ends lost 1 base and 4 bases, in that order; junction bases with no gene match: 15. From germline, CDR1 is SGHVS and CDR2 FQNEAQ. The CDR3 DNA reads as TGTGCCAGCAGCTTAGTATGGGTCCGCGGAGCGGGGGGGGCAGAGACCCAGTACTTC. Translated, it gives CASSLVWVRGAGGAETQYF.

The chain links TRBV6-5 to TRBJ2-1; 10 bases are a match to TRBD2. The CDR3 loop spans 16 amino acids. Per the germline V gene, CDR1 is MNHEY and CDR2 is SVGAGI. V lost 2 bases, J lost 8 bases, and 9 bases stayed unmatched. DNA for the CDR3: TGTGCCAGCAGTTACATCCGGGCTAGCGGGAGCCATGAGCAGTTCTTC. Encoded protein: CASSYIRASGSHEQFF.

The chain employs TRBV19 and TRBJ1-1; no firm D call. V gave up 8 bases and J gave up 1 base, with 11 bases separating them. CDR1 and CDR2 from the germline V gene are LNHDA and SQIVND (reference sequence). The CDR3 contains 13 residues. CDR3 coding DNA: TGTGCCAGTGGAGTACGGCCGAACACTGAAGCTTTCTTT. Residues: CASGVRPNTEAFF.

V gene TRBV11-3 combines with J gene TRBJ1-1; no clear D gene. Germline CDR1 reads SGHNT; CDR2 reads YENEEA. The V end was cut by 1 base, the J end by 6 bases, with 12 bases between. There are 14 residues in the CDR3. The CDR3 region is CASSLGGTVAEAFF. In DNA, the CDR3 is TGTGCCAGCAGCTTAGGAGGTACCGTCGCTGAAGCTTTCTTT.

The chain employs TRBV28 and TRBJ1-1; D gene uncertain. V lost 2 bases, J lost 0 bases, and 10 bases lay in between. The germline CDR1 and CDR2 sequences are MDHEN and SYDVKM. This CDR3 is 15 amino acids long. CDR3 nucleotide sequence: TGTGCCAGCAGTTTAATGGAAACAGTGAACACTGAAGCTTTCTTT. It yields the protein CASSLMETVNTEAFF.

V gene TRBV15 combines with J gene TRBJ2-6, with D perhaps TRBD1 or TRBD2 (6 bases each). Germline CDR1 LNHNV, CDR2 YYDKDF (reference sequence). Trimming took off 0 bases at V and 4 bases at J, with 13 bases between the two ends. The CDR3 runs to 17 residues. CDR3 sequence: CATSRDPGALGANVLTF. DNA for the CDR3: TGTGCCACCAGCAGAGATCCGGGGGCGCTCGGGGCCAACGTCCTGACTTTC.

The CDR3 protein is CASRAGTSTDTQYF. For the CDR3, the DNA is TGTGCCAGCAGAGCAGGGACGAGCACAGATACGCAGTATTTT. V gene TRBV2 combines with J gene TRBJ2-3, with D perhaps TRBD1 or TRBD2 (5 bases each). Germline CDR1 reads SNHLY; CDR2 reads FYNNEI. The length of the CDR3 is 14 residues. V shed 6 bases and J shed 0 bases, with 10 bases lying between them.

CDR3 nucleotide sequence: TGTGCCAGCAGCTTAGCAGACAGGGGGCGAAGCACTGAAGCTTTCTTT. Translating it yields CASSLADRGRSTEAFF. The rearrangement joins TRBV7-2 to TRBJ1-1; 10 bases are a match to TRBD1. The ends lost 0 bases at V and 4 bases at J; junction bases unmatched: 5. Germline values: CDR1 SGHTA, CDR2 FQGNSA. This CDR3 has 16 amino acids.

The chain carries TRBV4-3 and TRBJ1-2; 10 bases map to TRBD1. The CDR3 is 16 amino acids. Germline V gene sequence: CDR1 LGHNA, CDR2 YSLEER. Losses at the gene ends were 3 bases for V and 2 bases for J; bases not matched to a gene: 6. The CDR3 is CASSHRGTGVNYGYTF. CDR3 nucleotides: TGCGCCAGCAGCCACCGAGGGACAGGGGTCAACTATGGCTACACCTTC.

V and J are TRBV2 and TRBJ2-5; TRBD1 aligns across 9 bases. The CDR3 is 13 amino acids. Germline V gene data show CDR1 as SNHLY and CDR2 as FYNNEI. Trimming at V came to 4 bases and at J to 11 bases, leaving 8 bases not matched to a gene. CDR3 DNA: TGTGCCAGCAGTGCCGGGACAGGGAGTGTTCAGTACTTC. This codes for CASSAGTGSVQYF.

Note on this clone: The junction departs from germline at one end; a sequencing error may be responsible. Other DNA sequences in this sample translate to the same CDR3. The chain carries TRBV2 and TRBJ1-2; D remains ambiguous. CDR3 length: 13 residues. Germline-derived CDR1 and CDR2 are SNHLY and FYNNEI. CDR3 sequence reads: CASRIQWLYGYTF. The CDR3 coding sequence is TGTGCCAGCAGGATACAGTGGCTCTATGGCTATACCTTC.